Each of the 17 T cell receptor beta chains below was sequenced from the same sample in a study of PD-1 blockade in classical Hodgkin lymphoma. Every single patient, without exception, relapsed after autologous stem cell transplantation, and brentuximab vedotin exposure varied. The assay was immunoSEQ multiplex PCR, and TCRdb's table has in-frame clones only and misses some. Here the sample spans 20,000 to 30,000 clones, 60% to 80% being singletons. The sample consisted of peripheral blood mononuclear cells (PBMCs), taken at baseline. The origin of the receptors is a human donor with classical Hodgkin lymphoma.

The gene calls are TRBV28 and TRBJ1-2, with D possibly matching TRBD1 (5 bases). The CDR3 covers 12 residues. Trimming pared 8 bases from V and 2 bases from J, leaving 9 bases between. CDR1 and CDR2 from the germline V gene are MDHEN and SYDVKM. CDR3 in amino acids: CASLGQNYGYTF. In DNA, the CDR3 is TGTGCCAGCCTCGGACAAAACTATGGCTACACCTTC.

This clone was counted between two and nine times. The chain combines TRBV7-8 with TRBJ2-7; 7 bases agree with TRBD2. The CDR3 consists of 14 residues. The V gene's germline CDR1 is SGHVS and CDR2 FQNEAQ. V trimming: 5 bases; J trimming: 2 bases; junction bases outside the gene matches: 6. CDR3 sequence (DNA): TGTGCCAGCAGCCCAACGGGGGGACCCTACGAGCAGTACTTC. It codes for CASSPTGGPYEQYF.

This clone has just one count. The chain has TRBV7-3 and TRBJ2-7; unclear D gene. Trimming stripped 1 base from V and 1 base from J, with 8 bases between. In germline, CDR1 is SGHTA, CDR2 FQGTGA. The CDR3 extends over 14 amino acids. In nucleotides, the CDR3 is TGTGCCAGCAGCTTAATCCCCCTGTCCTACGAGCAGTACTTC. Residues: CASSLIPLSYEQYF.

The chain links TRBV5-6 to TRBJ1-4, with TRBD1 matching over 7 bases. Germline V gene lookup returns CDR1 SGHDT and CDR2 YYEEEE. This CDR3 is built from 14 residues. Losses at the gene ends were 3 bases for V and 6 bases for J; bases not matched to a gene: 5. The CDR3: CASSSGQRDEKLFF. The DNA of the CDR3 is TGTGCCAGCAGCTCGGGACAGAGGGATGAAAAACTGTTTTTT.

V is TRBV12-5 and J is TRBJ2-6; no definite D call. This CDR3 spans 15 amino acids. The V and J ends lost 3 bases and 0 bases respectively, with 6 bases between them. Germline V gives CDR1 LGHNT, CDR2 FRNRAP. The chain's CDR3 is CASGFGNSGANVLTF. CDR3 DNA: TGTGCTAGTGGTTTCGGAAACTCTGGGGCCAACGTCCTGACTTTC.

The V gene is TRBV7-2, the J gene TRBJ2-7; D is unclear. Per germline, CDR1 SGHTA and CDR2 FQGNSA. Trimming took 4 bases from V and 3 from J, leaving 7 bases between them. CDR3 size: 12 residues. The CDR3 spells CASSSDGYEQYF. The CDR3 bases are TGTGCCAGCAGCTCGGACGGCTACGAGCAGTACTTC.

By share of the sample, this clone is medium-sized. Relative to the germline gene, one junction end is altered; a read error may explain this. This chain uses TRBV7-7 with TRBJ2-2, with D hard to call. This CDR3 is 12 amino acids long. The V gene's germline CDR1 is SSHAT and CDR2 FNYEAQ (reference sequence). CDR3 amino acids: CASSSYTGELFF. The CDR3 DNA is TGTGCTAGCAGCTCGTACACCGGGGAGCTGTTTTTT.

The rearrangement joins TRBV5-1 to TRBJ1-1, with 7 bases lining up with TRBD1. The CDR3 extends over 13 amino acids. With 2 bases clipped from V and 9 bases from J, the junction kept 7 bases outside the gene matches. Germline assignment: CDR1 SGHRS and CDR2 YFSETQ. CDR3 DNA sequence: TGCGCCAGCAGCTTACATGACAGGGAACAAGCTTTCTTT. This translates into CASSLHDREQAFF.

This sequence joins TRBV4-1 and TRBJ2-1; a weak D match, TRBD2 (6 bases). Germline CDR1 reads MGHRA; CDR2 reads YSYEKL. The CDR3 runs 18 residues. V gave up 2 bases and J gave up 0 bases, with 17 bases separating them. In DNA form, the CDR3 reads TGCGCCAGCAGCCAAACGTTCAACGGGGGTGGCTCCTACAATGAGCAGTTCTTC. Encoded protein: CASSQTFNGGGSYNEQFF.

The CDR3 loop is CASSIIGSYSNQPQHF. CDR3 bases: TGTGCCAGTAGTATAATCGGCAGCTATAGCAATCAGCCCCAGCATTTT. The J gene is TRBJ1-5, the V gene TRBV19; D is uncertain. Germline lookup yields CDR1 LNHDA and CDR2 SQIVND (reference sequence). This CDR3 comprises 16 residues. Between the trimmed V and J ends, which lost 2 bases and 0 bases, there was a span of 11 bases.

This clone was found a few times. The V gene is TRBV6-6, the J gene TRBJ1-2; D is possibly TRBD1 (5 bases). CDR1 and CDR2 from the germline V gene are MNHNY and SVGAGI (reference sequence). The CDR3 loop spans 14 amino acids. Trimming left V 2 bases short and J 0 bases short, with 7 bases between. The CDR3 nucleotides are TGTGCCAGCAGTTACGAGGGGTCTAACTATGGCTACACCTTC. Protein sequence: CASSYEGSNYGYTF.

CDR3 loop: CAAGGLTEAFF. The CDR3 DNA sequence: TGTGCCGCTGGGGGGTTGACTGAAGCTTTCTTT. This sequence joins TRBV6-1 and TRBJ1-1; tentative D call: TRBD1 (5 bases). Trimming cost V 11 bases and J 5 bases, with 12 bases left between them. In germline, CDR1 is MNHNS, CDR2 SASEGT. This CDR3 is 11 amino acids long.

This clone has more than one count but fewer than ten. The V and J genes are TRBV6-5 and TRBJ2-7, with D perhaps matching TRBD2 (5 bases). Deletions cut 0 bases from V and 7 bases from J, with 10 bases between. The CDR3 runs to 13 residues. Germline loops: CDR1 MNHEY, CDR2 SVGAGI. CDR3 nucleotides: TGTGCCAGCAGTTACTCTTATCCGGGGGAGCAGTACTTC. Its protein is CASSYSYPGEQYF.

The V gene is TRBV19, the J gene TRBJ1-1; D is uncertain. CDR1 LNHDA and CDR2 SQIVND come from the germline V gene (reference sequence). The CDR3 length is 14 residues. The ends were cut back, 0 bases at V and 1 base at J, with 6 bases in the middle. This chain's CDR3 is CASSIDQQNTEAFF. CDR3 DNA sequence: TGTGCCAGTAGTATAGATCAGCAGAACACTGAAGCTTTCTTT. The full variable domain, rest sourced from reference TRBV19 and TRBJ1-1, is DGGITQSPKYLFRKEGQNVTLSCEQNLNHDAMYWYRQDPGQGLRLIYYSQIVNDFQKGDIAEGYSVSREKKESFPLTVTSAQKNPTAFYLCASSIDQQNTEAFFGQGTRLTVV.

This clone was picked up one time. The V call is TRBV5-4, the J call TRBJ2-7; D possibly corresponds to TRBD1 (6 bases). CDR3 length: 15 residues. The germline gives CDR1 SGHNT, CDR2 YYREEE (reference sequence). V was cut by 6 bases and J by 3 bases, with 19 bases left in between. The CDR3 is CASTYTGWGNYEQYF. CDR3 in DNA: TGTGCCAGCACCTATACAGGGTGGGGGAACTACGAGCAGTACTTC. Based on the CDR3 plus reference TRBV5-4 and TRBJ2-7, the full variable domain is ETGVTQSPTHLIKTRGQQVTLRCSSQSGHNTVSWYQQALGQGPQFIFQYYREEENGRGNFPPRFSGLQFPNYSSELNVNALELDDSALYLCASTYTGWGNYEQYFGPGTRLTVT.

J is TRBJ2-7 and V is TRBV11-2; 9 bases align to TRBD1. The CDR3 sequence is 18 residues long. In germline, CDR1 is SGHAT, CDR2 FQNNGV. The V segment lost 4 bases and the J segment 1 base; nucleotides outside the gene matches: 14. The CDR3 DNA reads TGTGCCAGCAGCTCGGGGACATTCCTCGGGACAGGGTCCTACGAGCAGTACTTC. Translating it yields CASSSGTFLGTGSYEQYF.

In this sample, this clone is medium-sized (0.01 to 0.1%). V is TRBV19 and J is TRBJ1-6; the D is unclear. CDR3 length: 16 amino acids. The ends were cut back, 4 bases at V and 2 bases at J, with 12 bases in the middle. Germline assignment: CDR1 LNHDA and CDR2 SQIVND (reference sequence). The CDR3 sequence is CASSNSQAAYNSPLHF. CDR3 in DNA: TGTGCCAGTAGTAATTCCCAGGCCGCCTATAATTCACCCCTCCACTTT.